These 20 T cell receptor beta chains share one sample of origin, sequenced in a study of low-dose radiotherapy and immunotherapy resistance in tumors. TRAV- and TRBV-specific primers were used for first-strand cDNA, which covered alpha and beta chains. The TCRs were subjected to amplification over about 19 PCR cycles employing a constant-region primer in conjunction with a V-primer adapter. TCRdb fed the reads into MiXCR, producing one record per CDR3 protein. The data hold tens of thousands of distinct CDR3 sequences, with less than 25% observed a single time. Specified time point: after trial treatment. The sample's treatment: LDRT plus nivolumab, ipilimumab, low-dose cyclophosphamide and aspirin (RACIN trial). The sequencing used PBMCs, collected after low-dose radiotherapy plus immunotherapy. Receptors were obtained from a female donor with ovarian cancer.

This clonotype was picked up many times. The chain combines TRBV12-3 or TRBV12-4 with TRBJ2-7; no firm D call. The CDR3 runs 14 residues. The V gene lost 2 bases and the J gene lost 2 bases, with 10 bases spanning the gap. The CDR3 protein is CASSLTSATYEQYF. The CDR3 coding sequence is TGTGCCAGCAGTTTAACGTCGGCCACCTACGAGCAGTACTTC.

This clonotype was seen at least ten times. This chain uses TRBV29-1 with TRBJ1-1, with D possibly being TRBD1 (6 bases). Per germline, CDR1 SQVTM and CDR2 ANQGSEA. The germline V and J ends were trimmed by 7 bases and 0 bases, with 18 bases remaining between them. This CDR3 is built from 15 residues. The CDR3: CSGGRLNTMNTEAFF. Here the CDR3 DNA reads TGCAGCGGGGGGCGGCTGAACACCATGAACACTGAAGCTTTCTTT.

At least ten counts were recorded for this clonotype. For the CDR3, the DNA is TGTGCCAAATCGGGGCAGATTGAAGCTTTCTTT. Its protein product is CAKSGQIEAFF. V usage is TRBV2 and J usage is TRBJ1-1, with D possibly matching TRBD1 (5 bases). The V end lost 10 bases, the J end lost 7 bases, and 13 bases lay between the germline ends. CDR1 is SNHLY, CDR2 FYNNEI, per germline. The CDR3 spans 11 residues.

This clonotype was seen repeatedly, ten times or more. This rearrangement joins TRBV19 to TRBJ1-5; D is unresolved. The V end lost 7 bases, the J end lost 2 bases, and 15 bases lay between the germline ends. From germline, CDR1 is LNHDA and CDR2 SQIVND (reference sequence). The CDR3 length is 15 residues. Here the CDR3 DNA reads TGTGCCAGTACCCCGTTGGATGGGCGCAATCAGCCCCAGCATTTT. Protein: CASTPLDGRNQPQHF. Drawing the rest from reference TRBV19 and TRBJ1-5, the complete variable domain is DGGITQSPKYLFRKEGQNVTLSCEQNLNHDAMYWYRQDPGQGLRLIYYSQIVNDFQKGDIAEGYSVSREKKESFPLTVTSAQKNPTAFYLCASTPLDGRNQPQHFGDGTRLSIL.

The chain uses TRBV6-6 and TRBJ1-2; 11 bases fit TRBD1. This CDR3 has 16 residues. V lost 0 bases and J lost 5; bases outside the gene matches: 5. Looked up from germline, CDR1 is MNHNY and CDR2 is SVGAGI (reference sequence). The CDR3 loop is CASSYSGTGGRYGYTF. The CDR3 nucleotides are TGTGCCAGCAGTTACTCTGGGACAGGGGGTAGATATGGCTACACCTTC.

The chain carries TRBV29-1 and TRBJ2-7; D is unresolved. The germline V gene has CDR1 SQVTM and CDR2 ANQGSEA. V lost 4 bases, J lost 6 bases, and 7 bases lay in between. This CDR3 spans 10 amino acids. The CDR3 sequence is CSVALPEQYF. The CDR3 DNA is TGCAGCGTTGCCCTTCCCGAGCAGTACTTC.

With respect to this clonotype: A read error is possible here, since a much larger clone lies one base away. V and J are TRBV6-5 and TRBJ2-7, with 7 bases lining up with TRBD1. The germline V gene has CDR1 MNHEY and CDR2 SVGAGI. The CDR3 sequence is 15 residues long. The J segment lost 2 bases and the V segment lost 6 bases, leaving 10 bases of the junction unmatched. The CDR3 sequence is CASRHDSQGAYEQYF. CDR3 DNA: TGTGCCAGCAGGCACGACAGCCAGGGGGCCTACGAGCAGTACTTC.

This clonotype occurred many times. CDR3 sequence reads: CASTLGANYGYTF. In DNA, the CDR3 is TGTGCCAGCACACTAGGAGCTAACTATGGCTACACCTTC. The rearrangement uses TRBV12-3 or TRBV12-4 and TRBJ1-2; the D is unclear. Trimming stripped 7 bases from V and 0 bases from J, with 9 bases between. There are 13 residues in the CDR3.

Many counts were recorded for this clonotype. The chain links TRBV28 to TRBJ1-4; perhaps TRBD1 as D (5 bases). V gave up 4 bases and J gave up 3 bases, with 15 bases separating them. The CDR3 covers 16 residues. Germline CDR1 is MDHEN and CDR2 is SYDVKM. The CDR3, as DNA: TGTGCCAGCAGTTCTATAAAGGGGCCGCCTAATGAAAAACTGTTTTTT. Amino acids: CASSSIKGPPNEKLFF.

The chain links TRBV5-1 to TRBJ1-1; D remains ambiguous. Germline lookup yields CDR1 SGHRS and CDR2 YFSETQ. V was cut by 6 bases and J by 4 bases, with 10 bases left in between. CDR3 length equals 12 residues. The CDR3 here is CASKRRATEAFF. CDR3 in DNA: TGCGCCAGCAAGAGGAGGGCCACTGAAGCTTTCTTT. Drawing the rest from reference TRBV5-1 and TRBJ1-1, the complete variable domain is KAGVTQTPRYLIKTRGQQVTLSCSPISGHRSVSWYQQTPGQGLQFLFEYFSETQRNKGNFPGRFSGRQFSNSRSEMNVSTLELGDSALYLCASKRRATEAFFGQGTRLTVV.

This clonotype turned up a few times. The chain joins TRBV4-3 to TRBJ2-5, with unresolved D. The CDR3 is 17 residues long. Per the germline V gene, CDR1 is LGHNA and CDR2 is YSLEER. V lost 0 bases to trimming and J lost 0 bases, with 14 bases between them. The CDR3 sequence: CASSQDGVTRYQETQYF. As DNA, the CDR3 is TGCGCCAGCAGCCAAGATGGGGTTACGAGGTACCAAGAGACCCAGTACTTC.

Comment on this clonotype: A far larger clone is just one base off, so this is likely a read error. V usage is TRBV11-2 and J usage is TRBJ1-1; 8 bases are shared with TRBD1. V lost 5 bases to trimming and J lost 4 bases; unmatched junction nucleotides: 9. CDR3 length: 15 residues. Per the germline V gene, CDR1 is SGHAT and CDR2 is FQNNGV. The CDR3 region has the DNA TGTGCCAGCAGCCCCGGACAGGGTACGAGCACTGAAGCTTTCTTT. Translating it yields CASSPGQGTSTEAFF.

In this sample, this clonotype turned up many times. V gene TRBV28 combines with J gene TRBJ1-3, with unresolved D. Between the trimmed V and J ends, which lost 9 bases and 4 bases, there was a span of 7 bases. CDR3 size: 11 residues. Germline CDR1 MDHEN, CDR2 SYDVKM. CDR3 nucleotides: TGTGCCAGTCAAGTAGGAAACACCATATATTTT. This sequence encodes CASQVGNTIYF.

This rearrangement joins TRBV12-3 or TRBV12-4 to TRBJ2-1, with 10 nucleotides matching TRBD2. The junction had 3 bases not matched to a gene; V was cut back by 7 bases and J by 3 bases. This CDR3 is 14 amino acids long. Here the CDR3 DNA reads TGTGCCAGCAACAAGCGGGAGGGCTACAATGAGCAGTTCTTC. Amino acid sequence: CASNKREGYNEQFF.

This clonotype was counted at least ten times. The chain uses TRBV4-1 and TRBJ1-2; a weak D match, TRBD1 (5 bases). The germline V and J ends were trimmed by 1 base and 1 base, with 10 bases remaining between them. Per germline, CDR1 MGHRA and CDR2 YSYEKL. CDR3 size: 15 residues. The CDR3 DNA sequence: TGCGCCAGCAGCCAAGTCCAGGGCAGTAACTATGGCTACACCTTC. Translated, it gives CASSQVQGSNYGYTF.

This clonotype was counted a few times. DNA of the CDR3: TGCAGTGCTAGAGATGGTGGCTTACGAACGAGTGGCTACACCTTC. Translation gives CSARDGGLRTSGYTF. The rearrangement joins TRBV20-1 to TRBJ1-2; no firm D call. The germline V gene encodes CDR1 DFQATT and CDR2 SNEGSKA (reference sequence). This CDR3 has 15 residues. V lost 0 bases and J 7 bases, leaving 18 bases between the germline ends.

This clonotype came up a few times. One junction end does not reproduce the germline sequence, and a read error may be involved. The chain uses TRBV5-3 and TRBJ2-7; the D gene is possibly TRBD2 (5 bases). TRBV5-3 is assigned to the ORF class and has an uncertain function. This CDR3 is 15 amino acids long. The CDR3 is CASSFGGQSSYEQYF. As DNA, the CDR3 is TGTGCCAGCAGCTTTGGCGGGCAGAGCTCCTACGAGCAGTACTTC.

This clonotype was counted only a few times. The chain is built from TRBV27 and TRBJ1-2; D is uncertain. Trimming left V 8 bases short and J 6 bases short, with 22 bases between. CDR3 length: 15 amino acids. The germline V gene has CDR1 MNHEY and CDR2 SMNVEV (reference sequence). The CDR3, as DNA: TGTGCCAGCTCCACCCGAGAGGGATCCACGAATGGCTACACCTTC. This encodes CASSTREGSTNGYTF.

Remarks on this clonotype: A far more abundant clone sits one base away, making this likely a read error. V gene TRBV2 combines with J gene TRBJ2-5; TRBD1 might be the D (6 bases). Germline V gene sequence: CDR1 SNHLY, CDR2 FYNNEI. This CDR3 spans 15 amino acids. The CDR3 region has the DNA TGTGCCAGCAGCTTAGTATGGGGGCCCCAAGAGACCGAGTACTTC. This translates into CASSLVWGPQETEYF.

Many counts were recorded for this clonotype. The chain couples TRBV12-3 or TRBV12-4 to TRBJ2-6; no definite D call. This CDR3 is built from 17 residues. The V and J ends lost 2 bases and 0 bases respectively, with 11 bases between them. CDR3 in DNA: TGTGCCAGCAGTTTAAAGGTGGCGACCTCTGGGGCCAACGTCCTGACTTTC. As protein: CASSLKVATSGANVLTF.